One sample yielded the 13 T cell receptor beta chains listed below, sequenced in a study of blood T cell repertoires in COVID-19. This table comes from immunoSEQ multiplex PCR, and its TCRdb copy is limited to in-frame clones, with some not included. Among tens of thousands of clones listed, roughly 88% were seen once. Sequenced sample: peripheral blood. These receptors were obtained from a human donor in a cohort sampled during active COVID-19.

V gene TRBV6-2 or TRBV6-3 combines with J gene TRBJ2-7; 10 nucleotides align to TRBD2. V shed 4 bases and J 4 bases; nucleotides not matched to a gene: 4. The CDR3 is 14 amino acids. The germline gives CDR1 MNHEY, CDR2 SVGEGT. The CDR3 nucleotides read TGTGCCAGCAGTTTCAGCGGGGGGGCTTACGAGCAGTACTTC. Translated: CASSFSGGAYEQYF.

The chain uses TRBV6-2 or TRBV6-3 and TRBJ2-7, with 8 bases matching TRBD2. Germline assignment: CDR1 MNHEY and CDR2 SVGEGT. The CDR3 consists of 16 residues. V gave up 6 bases and J gave up 4 bases; unmatched junction bases: 14. The CDR3 coding sequence is TGTGCCAGCAGCACCCGTAGCGGGAAAGGGATTTACGAGCAGTACTTC. Its translation is CASSTRSGKGIYEQYF.

Written as DNA, the CDR3 is TGTGCCAGCAGCCTCGGACAGGGGGCGGGTGGGACCCAGTACTTC. Amino acid sequence: CASSLGQGAGGTQYF. The chain joins TRBV6-5 to TRBJ2-5; TRBD1 matches 11 bases. Germline CDR1 reads MNHEY; CDR2 reads SVGAGI. This CDR3 has 15 residues. V lost 6 bases to trimming and J lost 7 bases; unmatched junction nucleotides: 10.

The chain couples TRBV28 to TRBJ2-2; perhaps TRBD2 as D (6 bases). V shed 4 bases and J shed 0 bases, with 9 bases lying between them. CDR1 is MDHEN and CDR2 is SYDVKM in the germline V gene. This CDR3 is 15 amino acids long. The DNA of the CDR3 is TGTGCCAGCAGTTCCGGGACTGCGAACACCGGGGAGCTGTTTTTT. It encodes CASSSGTANTGELFF.

The CDR3, as DNA: TGTGCCAGCAGCTTAGCCGGACAGGGCCCATCCTACGAGCAGTACTTC. Protein product: CASSLAGQGPSYEQYF. The rearrangement uses TRBV7-9 and TRBJ2-7; the match to TRBD1 covers 8 bases. The CDR3 length is 16 residues. CDR1 SEHNR and CDR2 FQNEAQ come from the germline V gene (reference sequence). The trim removed 0 bases at V and 1 base at J, leaving 5 bases unmatched.

The rearrangement joins TRBV11-3 to TRBJ2-7; 12 nucleotides align to TRBD2. This CDR3 is built from 14 residues. Trimming at V came to 5 bases and at J to 2 bases, leaving 1 base not matched to a gene. Germline CDR1 reads SGHNT; CDR2 reads YENEEA. The CDR3 spells CASSRTSGAYEQYF. CDR3 bases: TGTGCCAGCAGCCGGACTAGCGGGGCCTACGAGCAGTACTTC.

Here the CDR3 DNA reads TGTGCCAGCAGCGTAGCTTCGGCGGGGGGCCTACATACGCAGTATTTT. Translating gives CASSVASAGGLHTQYF. The chain links TRBV9 to TRBJ2-3, with 8 positions matching TRBD2. Germline loops: CDR1 SGDLS, CDR2 YYNGEE. V was clipped by 0 bases and J by 7 bases; unmatched bases: 10. This CDR3 contains 16 residues.

The rearrangement uses TRBV6-5 and TRBJ1-2; TRBD1 agrees at 10 bases. There are 14 residues in the CDR3. Germline values: CDR1 MNHEY, CDR2 SVGAGI. J was trimmed by 3 bases and V by 8 bases; bases with no gene match: 6. The CDR3 bases are TGTGCCAGCGCTCCGGGACAGGGGCACTATGGCTACACCTTC. This codes for CASAPGQGHYGYTF.

This chain links TRBV4-3 with TRBJ1-5, with D hard to call. Per germline, CDR1 LGHNA and CDR2 YSLEER. Trimming pared 1 base from V and 4 bases from J, leaving 8 bases between. This CDR3 contains 14 residues. The CDR3 spells CASSQALLNQPQHF. The CDR3 region has the DNA TGCGCCAGCAGCCAAGCCCTATTGAATCAGCCCCAGCATTTT.

The chain has TRBV9 and TRBJ2-2, with D maybe TRBD1 (5 bases). Trimming left V 4 bases short and J 1 base short, with 17 bases between. Germline CDR1 is SGDLS and CDR2 is YYNGEE. This CDR3 spans 17 amino acids. The CDR3 loop is CASSSLPQGGNTGELFF. The CDR3 DNA follows: TGTGCCAGCAGCTCCCTTCCCCAGGGCGGGAACACCGGGGAGCTGTTTTTT.

The chain is built from TRBV7-9 and TRBJ1-1; tentatively, D is TRBD1 (6 bases). With 1 base removed from V and 1 base from J, the gap between germline ends came to 13 bases. This CDR3 contains 16 residues. Germline CDR1 SEHNR, CDR2 FQNEAQ (reference sequence). CDR3 in amino acids: CASSLVRGGSNTEAFF. CDR3 in DNA: TGTGCCAGCAGCTTAGTTCGAGGGGGTTCGAACACTGAAGCTTTCTTT.

The chain carries TRBV3-1 (or the pseudogene TRBV3-2) and TRBJ2-7; 9 bases line up with TRBD2. The CDR3 is 14 amino acids. Germline-derived CDR1 and CDR2 are LGHDT and YNNKEL (reference sequence). The ends lost 4 bases at V and 2 bases at J; junction bases unmatched: 3. CDR3: CASSPAGGPYEQYF. DNA of the CDR3: TGTGCCAGCAGCCCAGCGGGGGGACCCTACGAGCAGTACTTC.

V and J are TRBV5-1 and TRBJ2-5; 8 bases line up with TRBD1. Germline loops: CDR1 SGHRS, CDR2 YFSETQ. The CDR3 totals 15 residues. J gave up 2 bases and V 3 bases, and 6 bases lay outside the gene matches. The CDR3 DNA is TGCGCCAGCAGCTATGGACAGGGAGGTCAAGAGACCCAGTACTTC. Translation gives CASSYGQGGQETQYF. Supplemented by reference TRBV5-1 and TRBJ2-5, the full variable domain reads KAGVTQTPRYLIKTRGQQVTLSCSPISGHRSVSWYQQTPGQGLQFLFEYFSETQRNKGNFPGRFSGRQFSNSRSEMNVSTLELGDSALYLCASSYGQGGQETQYFGPGTRLLVL.